This T cell receptor beta chain is drawn from a study of T cell clonality in common variable immunodeficiency. Whole-study results and caveats: Shared TCRbeta clones were fewer between CVID subjects than controls. The cause of increased CVID clonality remains unclear without subpopulation sequencing. Reportedly, TCR beta sequences from common variable immunodeficiency showed fewer deletions and N-nucleotide insertions. Compared with healthy controls, CVID subjects showed increased TCRbeta clonality, mostly in about a third.

With regard to this clone: What it binds is unknown. The read gets to within 3 residues of the CDR3 end, and the germline J gene fills in the rest.

Method: immunoSEQ multiplex PCR; TCRdb's copy keeps in-frame clones and lacks some. The sample has 25,000 to 30,000 clones, none seen only once. There are 13 residues in the CDR3. Germline-derived CDR1 and CDR2 are SGHDT and YYEEEE. The ends were cut back, 7 bases at V and 2 bases at J, with 11 bases in the middle. This rearrangement joins TRBV5-6 to TRBJ2-3; D gene unclear. The source is a human donor with common variable immunodeficiency. Sequencing input: peripheral blood mononuclear cells. CDR3 DNA (partial): TGTGCCAGCTGGGCAGTTTACACAGATACG. It specifies CASWAVYTDT. The full-length CDR3 reads as CASWAVYTDTQYF.